This record covers a single T cell receptor beta chain. The antigen this receptor binds is unknown. The input lacks base qualities; no much larger clone sits a single base away. The data were taken from a study of cytomegalovirus exposure and HLA in healthy donors (dated 2017 in TCRdb). For context, the study as a whole: According to an earlier analysis of 587 of the donors, some 170 million T cells yielded 100 million or so unique TCR beta sequences and 276 Gb of sequence data. About 300 gigabases of sequencing data and 70 million to 85 million unique TCR sequences were included in an early release covering under 650 HLA-typed donors. The genetic ancestry cluster associated with self-reported Caucasian donors included approximately 85% of the roughly 400 genotyped donors. The study was designed to test whether signatures of past pathogen exposure could be identified by cataloging public T cell receptors. The T cell repertoires of 670 or so subjects were profiled by immunosequencing and related to cytomegalovirus serostatus. Besides the first cohort of under 700 subjects, a separate validation cohort made up of about 120 different subjects was used. To predict cytomegalovirus infection status, the study brought together high-throughput TCR immunosequencing, statistical association of individual TCRs with disease status, and machine learning. A later analysis re-examined previously published TCR beta repertoires from hundreds of donors and added high-resolution HLA genotyping to investigate patterns of TCR occurrence. The later analysis used no new phenotypic data to find candidate immune exposures, relying instead on TCR beta sequences and their occurrence across donors. An earlier analysis of around 640 of the donors used high-throughput TCR beta sequencing to judge whether each TCR beta V gene segment behaved as functional or pseudogenic. Donor age, sex, ethnicity and CMV serostatus were collected together with the repertoire data. In a later genetic analysis, genome-wide SNP genotypes for about 60% of the 666 donors were used, and that subset was treated as a discovery cohort. All discovery cohort repertoires had been generated using a single sequencing platform. Class I and class II HLA loci were covered by the typing at four-digit resolution. The number of typed donors differed by locus: about 620-640 for A, B, C, DRB1 and DQB1; approximately 520 for DQA1; around 580 for DPA1; and some 470 for DPB1. Because of strong linkage in the cohort, four or five DR-DQ haplotypes were treated as single units for association and clustering. Among 350 to 400 genotyped donors of the cohort, an average of approximately 240,000 unique TCR beta nucleotide sequences were sequenced per donor, roughly 20% of them non-productive. The paper's findings and limits, for the study overall: The only immune exposure information available for the cohort was CMV serostatus. Roughly uniform sequencing depth across donors was assumed in presence/absence analyses, although this assumption may not hold. In a later analysis, 16,951 TCR beta sequences were associated with specific HLA alleles at a false discovery rate of 0.05. A later analysis reported that several top co-occurrence clusters appeared linked to parvovirus B19, influenza, CMV and Epstein-Barr virus. An association between a missense DCLRE1C variant and V-gene and J-gene trimming of TCR beta chains was found in a later genetic analysis and replicated in an independent cohort. Correlated functional status among segregating V segments might reflect linkage disequilibrium, but an unknown experimental factor could not be ruled out. Across donors, most TCR sequences were observed very rarely, whereas some public TCRs were present in many individuals. Broadly in line with IMGT annotations, most TCR beta V segments showed up in productive rearrangements about 87% or about 30% of the time in an earlier analysis of 587 of the donors. Three of the identified cytomegalovirus-associated TCR beta chains were confirmed in vitro to be specific for cytomegalovirus antigens. A further reported finding was that TCR beta sequences accurately predicted the HLA-A and HLA-B alleles for most subjects in the first cohort. Some IMGT-functional V segments, including TRBV6-2 and TRBV6-3, could not be distinguished by the 87-base-pair reads and were therefore excluded. Some 15 rarely observed V segments, including chromosome 9 orphons, were excluded from the earlier analysis of about 500 of the donors because counts were too low. In both the original and validation cohorts, the classifier was reported to diagnose cytomegalovirus status with high specificity and sensitivity. The authors suggested that the approach could potentially be extended to other disease states and immunological phenotypes. Strong co-occurrence of HLA alleles, especially DR and DQ, made assigning TCR associations to individual alleles difficult. A total of about 150 TCR beta chains were listed by the study as associated with cytomegalovirus. In a later genetic analysis, fewer N-insertions in productive TCRs were reported among donors in an Asian-associated ancestry cluster than the 666-donor mean. Only TCR beta chains were sequenced in this cohort, and the absence of alpha or paired-chain data limited detectable features. A later analysis found that TCR association rates varied across HLA loci, with DRB1 alleles showing the most associated TCRs and HLA-C alleles the fewest. Because some donors lacked HLA typing at each locus, the association tests relied only on the typed subset. In a later analysis, HLA-associated TCR beta chains showed more clonal expansion and lower generation probabilities than non-associated chains that were equally common. A cluster of highly shared sequence variants was judged likely to represent a technical artifact of the sequencing pipeline. Most CMV-associated TCR beta chains appeared to be HLA-restricted in a later analysis, and the HLA associations seemed to be driven largely by CMV exposure.

The library was produced with the immunoSEQ multiplex PCR assay. For the multiplex PCR, a mixture combining 60 forward primers for TCR Vbeta segments and 13 reverse primers for TCR Jbeta segments was used. The CDR3 region of rearranged TCR beta genes was amplified from genomic DNA with a multiplex PCR assay. Amplified TCR beta libraries were sequenced as 87-base-pair reads on the Illumina HiSeq System. Per the original workflow: A later analysis tallied 75 million to 95 million unique TCR beta chains across the 700 or so repertoires, and around 9.9 million of those chains were shared by two or more donors. A nearest-neighbor algorithm error-corrected the raw reads and collapsed the reads into unique sequences, merging closely related sequences to remove PCR and sequencing errors. V, D and J gene segments were assigned by aligning CDR3 sequences to IMGT reference sequences. Each retained sequence needed at least a six-nucleotide match to both a V gene segment and a J gene segment. Rearrangements were called productive when the CDR3 lacked stop codons and stayed in frame with V and J; all others were non-productive. Following IMGT convention, CDR3 was defined as the stretch from the second conserved V-encoded cysteine up to the conserved J-encoded phenylalanine. The earlier analysis of around 640 of the donors excluded sequences that lacked an unambiguous match to a single V gene segment. An earlier analysis of about 600 of the donors called V segments functional above 56.7% productive rearrangements and segregating when the between-donor standard deviation exceeded 5%. A statistical classification framework was built for diagnosing cytomegalovirus status from the catalog of TCR beta chain sequences. A later analysis assigned V and J genes by comparing TCR nucleotide sequences with IMGT/GENE-DB human TR gene sequences. Using the TCRdist pipeline, a later analysis assigned CDR3 sequences along with most-parsimonious VDJ recombination scenarios. In a later analysis, each TCR beta chain was defined by its CDR3 amino acid sequence together with its V-gene family, and reads without a unique V-gene family were excluded. A later analysis removed 550 to 650 highly shared, low-generation-probability nucleotide sequences to deal with suspected cross-contamination and a sequencing artifact. In a later analysis, a clonal expansion index was calculated for each public chain from normalized within-repertoire ranks of inferred template counts. Generation probabilities in a later analysis came from a VDJ recombination model fitted to out-of-frame rearrangements, and those results were checked against IGoR. In a later analysis, hypergeometric tests were used to score TCR-TCR, TCR-HLA and TCR-CMV co-occurrence, with a repertoire-size bias correction applied to TCR pairs. In a later analysis, false discovery rates were estimated by permuting HLA or CMV assignments 20 times. In a later analysis, co-occurring TCRs were grouped using DBSCAN, with TCRdist sequence similarity added in when clustering inside HLA-allele-positive subsets. Repertoires with fewer than 30,000 or more than 120,000 public chains, plus five repertoires with anomalous nucleotide sharing, were excluded from co-occurrence clustering. The table comes from immuneACCESS by way of TCRdb, which keeps in-frame sequences with V and J called. Part of the clones is missing from these tables; in studies checked, under half for an unresolved V gene and the rest for unknown reasons. The DNA was the basis for D and trimming; V, J and clone size are from that table. This sample gives 90,000 to 95,000 clones in total; around 84% of them show up just once. The top ten hold 2% of the sample.

The CDR3, from cysteine to phenylalanine, totals 16 residues. The retained sequence is limited to the CDR3, 48 bases, with the frame set at the first base. From a lookup of the germline V gene, CDR1 and CDR2 are SGHAT and FQNNGV. Relative to germline, V is 2 bases shorter and J is 4 bases shorter, with 14 bases between their ends. The cohort comprised approximately 700 healthy bone marrow donors. Cohort members were all nominally healthy when sampled, although unrecorded immune exposures were likely present. The donor tested CMV seronegative and was one of the 352 seronegative cohort members. Every donor gave a peripheral blood sample, and the peripheral blood mononuclear cells from that sample were used for TCR beta sequencing. The Qiagen DNeasy Blood Extraction Kit was used to extract genomic DNA from the blood cell samples.

This receptor was identified in a man aged 18 to 29 in good health and CMV-seronegative. Sequenced input: PBMCs. The V gene is TRBV11-2 and the J gene is TRBJ2-2; the D gene is possibly TRBD2, with 5 bases matching. The sequenced DNA: TGTGCCAGCAGCTTATTTGCTAGCCAGCCCACCGGGGAGCTGTTTTTT. This encodes CASSLFASQPTGELFF.